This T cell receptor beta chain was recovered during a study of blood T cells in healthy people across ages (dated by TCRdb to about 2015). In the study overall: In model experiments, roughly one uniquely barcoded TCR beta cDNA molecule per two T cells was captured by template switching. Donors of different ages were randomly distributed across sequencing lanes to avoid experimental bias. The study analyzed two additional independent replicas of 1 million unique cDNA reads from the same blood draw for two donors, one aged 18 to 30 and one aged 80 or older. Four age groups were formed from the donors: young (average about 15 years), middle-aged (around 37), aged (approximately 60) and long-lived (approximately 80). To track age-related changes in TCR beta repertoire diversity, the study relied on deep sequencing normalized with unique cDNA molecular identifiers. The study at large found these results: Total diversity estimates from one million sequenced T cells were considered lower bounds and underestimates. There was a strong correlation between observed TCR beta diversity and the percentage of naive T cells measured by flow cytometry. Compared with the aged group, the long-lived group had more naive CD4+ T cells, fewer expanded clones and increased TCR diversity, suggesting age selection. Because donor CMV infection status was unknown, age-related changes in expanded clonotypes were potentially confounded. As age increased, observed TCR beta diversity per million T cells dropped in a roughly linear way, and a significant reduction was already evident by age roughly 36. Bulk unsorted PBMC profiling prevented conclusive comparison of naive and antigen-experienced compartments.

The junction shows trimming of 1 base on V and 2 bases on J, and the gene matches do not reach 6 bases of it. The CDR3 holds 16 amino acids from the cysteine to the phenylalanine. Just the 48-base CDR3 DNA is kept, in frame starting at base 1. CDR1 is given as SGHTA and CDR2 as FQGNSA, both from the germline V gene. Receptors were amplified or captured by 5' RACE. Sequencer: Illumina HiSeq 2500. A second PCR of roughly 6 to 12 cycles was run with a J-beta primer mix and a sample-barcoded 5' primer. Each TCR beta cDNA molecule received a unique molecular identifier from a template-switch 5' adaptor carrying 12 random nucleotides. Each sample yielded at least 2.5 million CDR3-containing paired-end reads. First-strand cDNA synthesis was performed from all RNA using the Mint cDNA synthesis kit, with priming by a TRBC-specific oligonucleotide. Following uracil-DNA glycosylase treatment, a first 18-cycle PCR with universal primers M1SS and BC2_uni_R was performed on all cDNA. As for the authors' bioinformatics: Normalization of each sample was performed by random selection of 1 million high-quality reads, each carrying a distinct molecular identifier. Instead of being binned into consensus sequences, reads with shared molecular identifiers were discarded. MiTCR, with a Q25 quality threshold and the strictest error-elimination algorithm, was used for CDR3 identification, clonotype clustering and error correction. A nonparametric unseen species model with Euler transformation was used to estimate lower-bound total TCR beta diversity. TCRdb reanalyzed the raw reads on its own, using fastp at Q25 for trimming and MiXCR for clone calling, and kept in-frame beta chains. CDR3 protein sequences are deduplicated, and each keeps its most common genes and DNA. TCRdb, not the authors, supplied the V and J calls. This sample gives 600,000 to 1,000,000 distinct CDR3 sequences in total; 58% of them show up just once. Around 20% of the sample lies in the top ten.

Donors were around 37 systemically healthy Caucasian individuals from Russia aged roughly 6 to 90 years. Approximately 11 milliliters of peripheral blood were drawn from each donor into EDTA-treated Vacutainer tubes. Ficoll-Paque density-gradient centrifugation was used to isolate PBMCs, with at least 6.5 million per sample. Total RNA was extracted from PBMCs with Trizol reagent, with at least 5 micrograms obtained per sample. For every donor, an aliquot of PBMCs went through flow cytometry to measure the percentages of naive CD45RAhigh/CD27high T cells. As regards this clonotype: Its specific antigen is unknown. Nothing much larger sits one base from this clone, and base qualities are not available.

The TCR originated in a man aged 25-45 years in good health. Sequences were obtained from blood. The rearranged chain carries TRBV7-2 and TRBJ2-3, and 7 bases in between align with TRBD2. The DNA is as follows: TGTGCCAGCAGCTTAGGCGCTAGCGGATCCACAGATACGCAGTATTTT. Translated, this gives CASSLGASGSTDTQYF.